The 22 T cell receptor beta chains below were found in one sample sequenced in a study of blood T cell repertoires in COVID-19 (dated by TCRdb to the early 2020s). The library relied on the immunoSEQ multiplex PCR assay. Held by TCRdb, this immuneACCESS table contains in-frame sequences only and omits some clones. Under half of the omission traces to an unresolved V gene where checked; the cause of the rest is unknown. This sample is represented by roughly 240,000 clones; more than 80% of them were singletons. Of the sample, less than 0.9% falls within the top ten clones. Sequencing input: PBMCs or T cells enriched from blood (not recorded which). The receptor set was obtained from a man between 45 and 60 years old who had been exposed to COVID-19.

This clone appeared a single time. The chain uses TRBV18 and TRBJ2-7; possible D gene TRBD1, 6 bases. The CDR3 totals 13 residues. Looked up from germline, CDR1 is KGHSH and CDR2 is LQKENI. Trimming removed 5 bases at V and 3 bases at J, with 11 bases between. The CDR3 region has the DNA TGTGCCAGCTCATCGGACAGATACTACGAGCAGTACGTC. The encoded protein is CASSSDRYYEQYV.

DNA of the CDR3: TGTGCCACCTCCGTCTCAAACGGGGTATACGAGCAGTACTTC. Protein: CATSVSNGVYEQYF. The rearrangement uses TRBV5-4 and TRBJ2-7, with D perhaps matching TRBD2 (5 bases). The CDR3 spans 14 residues. Trimming took off 9 bases at V and 4 bases at J, with 20 bases between the two ends. CDR1 is SGHNT and CDR2 is YYREEE in the germline V gene (reference sequence). Complete variable domain (other parts from reference TRBV5-4 and TRBJ2-7): ETGVTQSPTHLIKTRGQQVTLRCSSQSGHNTVSWYQQALGQGPQFIFQYYREEENGRGNFPPRFSGLQFPNYSSELNVNALELDDSALYLCATSVSNGVYEQYFGPGTRLTVT.

V usage is TRBV5-1 and J usage is TRBJ1-6; no reliable D call. Per the germline V gene, CDR1 is SGHRS and CDR2 is YFSETQ. The CDR3 contains 16 residues. Trimming stripped 4 bases from V and 5 bases from J, with 16 bases between. The CDR3 nucleotides are TGCGCCAGCAGCAGGAGGTGGCACGGGGATAATTCACCCCTCCACTTT. As protein: CASSRRWHGDNSPLHF.

This clone appeared once. The J gene is TRBJ1-5, the V gene TRBV27; D call uncertain. The CDR3 has 13 residues. Trimming took off 3 bases at V and 4 bases at J, with 7 bases between the two ends. Germline CDR1 is MNHEY and CDR2 is SMNVEV (reference sequence). The CDR3 sequence is CASSFASNQPQHF. For the CDR3, the DNA is TGTGCCAGCAGTTTTGCCAGTAATCAGCCCCAGCATTTT.

The chain recombines TRBV5-1 with TRBJ2-5, with 13 bases matching TRBD2. This CDR3 spans 16 amino acids. Germline CDR1 reads SGHRS; CDR2 reads YFSETQ. V gave up 0 bases and J gave up 4 bases; unmatched junction bases: 3. CDR3 in amino acids: CASSLEGLAGLETQYF. In DNA, the CDR3 is TGCGCCAGCAGCTTGGAGGGACTAGCGGGACTAGAGACCCAGTACTTC.

The gene calls are TRBV27 and TRBJ1-6; 7 nucleotides align to TRBD1. Germline V gene data show CDR1 as MNHEY and CDR2 as SMNVEV (reference sequence). This CDR3 contains 16 residues. The V segment lost 3 bases and the J segment 6 bases; nucleotides outside the gene matches: 8. The CDR3 is CASSFRGGVPNSPLHF. In DNA, the CDR3 is TGTGCCAGCAGTTTTCGAGGGGGCGTACCTAATTCACCCCTCCACTTT.

V usage is TRBV28 and J usage is TRBJ1-4, with D perhaps matching TRBD1 (5 bases). Trimming pared 1 base from V and 7 bases from J, leaving 19 bases between. The germline gives CDR1 MDHEN, CDR2 SYDVKM. CDR3 length: 17 amino acids. CDR3 DNA sequence: TGTGCCAGCAGTTTATCGGGGTTTGGGGGGTATGGTGAAAAACTGTTTTTT. It yields the protein CASSLSGFGGYGEKLFF.

V gene TRBV14 combines with J gene TRBJ2-7; 10 bases agree with TRBD1. V trimming: 1 base; J trimming: 3 bases; junction bases outside the gene matches: 3. CDR3 length: 15 residues. Germline lookup yields CDR1 SGHDN and CDR2 FVKESK. In DNA, the CDR3 is TGTGCCAGCAGCCAAGGGGACAGGGGTGTCTACGAGCAGTACGTC. This translates into CASSQGDRGVYEQYV.

The chain employs TRBV21-1 and TRBJ1-5; the table assigns TRBD1, which was not confirmed against the DNA. TRBV21-1 is described as a pseudogene. This CDR3 has 19 amino acids. CDR3 region: CASSKAETGGGRSNQPQHF. The DNA of the CDR3 is TGTGCCAGCAGCAAAGCAGAGACAGGGGGCGGGAGAAGCAATCAGCCCCAGCATTTT.

This clone was counted only a few times. V and J are TRBV9 and TRBJ1-2, with D hard to call. Germline assignment: CDR1 SGDLS and CDR2 YYNGEE. V lost 4 bases, J lost 6 bases, and 13 bases lay in between. This CDR3 is 13 amino acids long. CDR3 loop: CASSPRGSHGYTF. The CDR3 DNA reads as TGTGCCAGCAGCCCACGAGGTTCCCATGGCTACACCTTC.

The rearrangement links TRBV2 to TRBJ1-1; 7 bases are shared with TRBD1. J gave up 6 bases and V 6 bases, and 4 bases lay outside the gene matches. The CDR3 has 12 residues. Per the germline V gene, CDR1 is SNHLY and CDR2 is FYNNEI. The CDR3 region has the DNA TGTGCCAGCAGCCTAGGGACAGCTGAAGCTTTCTTT. Translation gives CASSLGTAEAFF.

V usage is TRBV11-2 and J usage is TRBJ2-2; a possible D gene is TRBD2 (5 bases). The CDR3 runs to 16 residues. The V gene lost 7 bases and the J gene lost 0 bases, with 15 bases spanning the gap. The germline gives CDR1 SGHAT, CDR2 FQNNGV. The DNA for the CDR3 is TGTGCCAGCACTTCAGCGGCCTCATCGAACACCGGGGAGCTGTTTTTT. It yields the protein CASTSAASSNTGELFF.

V and J are TRBV7-9 and TRBJ2-7; D is ambiguous. CDR3 size: 13 residues. The ends were cut back, 3 bases at V and 3 bases at J, with 9 bases in the middle. Germline loops: CDR1 SEHNR, CDR2 FQNEAQ (reference sequence). CDR3 loop: CASSLTGVYEQYF. The CDR3 DNA reads as TGTGCCAGCAGCTTGACCGGAGTCTACGAGCAGTACTTC.

This chain uses TRBV12-5 with TRBJ2-1; TRBD2 is a possible D gene (6 bases). V lost 0 bases and J lost 5, with 11 bases in between. This CDR3 is built from 15 residues. The germline CDR1 and CDR2 sequences are LGHNT and FRNRAP. The CDR3 DNA reads TGTGCTAGTGGTTTGGTGGGAGGTCGGGACAATGAGCAGTTCTTC. It specifies CASGLVGGRDNEQFF.

This clone was observed a handful of times. This chain connects TRBV19 to TRBJ1-5, with D perhaps matching TRBD1 (6 bases). V gave up 5 bases and J gave up 3 bases, with 11 bases separating them. The CDR3 extends over 14 amino acids. Germline V CDR1 and CDR2: LNHDA, SQIVND (reference sequence). The CDR3 coding sequence is TGTGCCAGTAGTCCACCAGGGGACAATCAGCCCCAGCATTTT. This encodes CASSPPGDNQPQHF.

DNA of the CDR3: TGTGCCAGCAGCCTGGGACAGGGGACAGATACGCAGTATTTT. Its protein is CASSLGQGTDTQYF. The chain uses TRBV9 and TRBJ2-3, with TRBD1 matching 10 bases. The CDR3 extends over 14 amino acids. Germline V gene lookup returns CDR1 SGDLS and CDR2 YYNGEE. After removal of 4 bases from V and 3 bases from J, the junction contained 2 bases not matched to a gene.

The rearrangement uses TRBV30 and TRBJ1-1; D gene uncertain. The germline gives CDR1 GTSNPN, CDR2 SVGIG (reference sequence). V lost 6 bases, J lost 3 bases, and 14 bases lay in between. The CDR3 covers 13 residues. The CDR3 loop reads CACRRGQDTEAFF. The CDR3 bases are TGTGCCTGTAGGAGAGGGCAGGACACTGAAGCTTTCTTT.

J is TRBJ2-7 and V is TRBV28; 8 bases align to TRBD1. The CDR3 has 12 amino acids. Germline CDR1 and CDR2: MDHEN and SYDVKM. The trim removed 8 bases at V and 4 bases at J, leaving 4 bases unmatched. The chain's CDR3 is CASRTGLYEQYF. DNA of the CDR3: TGTGCCAGCCGGACAGGGTTGTACGAGCAGTACTTC.

The chain has TRBV2 and TRBJ1-3; 8 bases line up with TRBD1. The CDR3 length is 16 residues. Germline CDR1 and CDR2: SNHLY and FYNNEI. With V trimmed by 3 bases and J by 2 bases, 6 bases remained unmatched. The CDR3 loop reads CASSDQQGGTGNTIYF. The CDR3 coding sequence is TGTGCCAGCAGTGACCAACAGGGGGGTACTGGAAACACCATATATTTT.

The chain joins TRBV10-2 to TRBJ2-1, with 7 nucleotides matching TRBD1. The V gene end was trimmed by 8 bases and the J gene end by 4 bases; junction bases not matched to a gene: 2. Germline CDR1 is WSHSY and CDR2 is SAAADI. CDR3 length: 12 amino acids. The CDR3 protein is CASRQGYNEQFF. The CDR3 DNA sequence: TGCGCCAGCCGACAGGGATACAATGAGCAGTTCTTC.

Remarks on this clone: Other DNA sequences in this sample translate to the same CDR3. The genes are TRBV3-1 (or the pseudogene TRBV3-2) and TRBJ2-5, with D possibly matching TRBD1 (5 bases). This CDR3 is 14 amino acids long. Germline V lookup: CDR1 LGHDT, CDR2 YNNKEL (reference sequence). V gave up 1 base and J gave up 2 bases, with 8 bases separating them. Here the CDR3 DNA reads TGTGCCAGCAGCCAAGCTCAGGGACAAGAGACCCAGTACTTC. This gives the protein CASSQAQGQETQYF.

The V call is TRBV9, the J call TRBJ2-5, with TRBD1 matching over 7 bases. CDR1 and CDR2 from the germline V gene are SGDLS and YYNGEE. V shed 5 bases and J 2 bases; nucleotides not matched to a gene: 6. This CDR3 spans 14 amino acids. CDR3 nucleotide sequence: TGTGCCAGCAGTGGCCGGGACAGACAAGAGACCCAGTACTTC. This gives the protein CASSGRDRQETQYF.